This entry features one T cell receptor (beta chain) sequence. What it recognizes is unknown. This sample was included in a study of shared clonotypes between healthy human individuals. As defined, naive CD8 cells were CD45RO-negative and positively selected for CCR7, with terminally differentiated effector memory CD45RA+ cells excluded. Donors were healthy HIV-negative adults without recent acute infections or vaccinations. Each replicate PCR on the sorted subsets used approximately 180 ng DNA (approximately 33,000 T cell genomes). The protocol was immunoSEQ multiplex PCR, while the TCRdb copy is restricted to in-frame clones and leaves out a portion. This table holds about 1,900,000 clones, about 95% found once. Points from the study as a whole: Some naive CD4 clonotypes, around 4.7%, turned up in common across several donors. Relative to clonotypes present in all four donors, those not shared had lower generation probabilities.

The origin of this receptor is a man younger than 35 in good health. Sequencing input: naive CD8+ T cells sorted from blood.

The CDR3: CASKQLSNEKLFF. As DNA, the CDR3 is TGTGCCAGCAAACAGCTTTCTAATGAAAAACTGTTTTTT. The chain employs TRBV2 and TRBJ1-4, with no clear D. Trimming took 7 bases from V and 3 from J, leaving 9 bases between them. CDR3 size: 13 residues. Germline V gene data show CDR1 as SNHLY and CDR2 as FYNNEI.